These 2 T cell receptor beta chains originate from one sample sequenced in a study of blood T cell repertoires in COVID-19. Clones were read by immunoSEQ multiplex PCR, and TCRdb kept only the in-frame ones, dropping some. The table shows about 40,000 clones, with more than 70% occurring only once. Sequences were obtained from peripheral blood. The origin of the receptors is a human donor in a cohort sampled during active COVID-19.

This clone showed up just once. V and J are TRBV11-2 and TRBJ2-1; 8 positions match TRBD1. This CDR3 contains 15 residues. CDR1 and CDR2 from the germline V gene are SGHAT and FQNNGV. J lost 5 bases, V lost 5 bases, and 8 bases had no gene match. The CDR3 DNA sequence: TGTGCCAGCAGCCTCGGACAGGGATATGACAATGAGCAGTTCTTC. Translation: CASSLGQGYDNEQFF.

CDR3 DNA: TGCGCCAGCAGCTTCGGGGGGTGGGAGGAAAAACTGTTTTTT. This gives the protein CASSFGGWEEKLFF. The chain couples TRBV5-1 to TRBJ1-4; possibly TRBD1 for D (5 bases). Trimming cost V 2 bases and J 8 bases, with 13 bases left between them. The CDR3 is 14 amino acids. From germline, CDR1 is SGHRS and CDR2 YFSETQ.